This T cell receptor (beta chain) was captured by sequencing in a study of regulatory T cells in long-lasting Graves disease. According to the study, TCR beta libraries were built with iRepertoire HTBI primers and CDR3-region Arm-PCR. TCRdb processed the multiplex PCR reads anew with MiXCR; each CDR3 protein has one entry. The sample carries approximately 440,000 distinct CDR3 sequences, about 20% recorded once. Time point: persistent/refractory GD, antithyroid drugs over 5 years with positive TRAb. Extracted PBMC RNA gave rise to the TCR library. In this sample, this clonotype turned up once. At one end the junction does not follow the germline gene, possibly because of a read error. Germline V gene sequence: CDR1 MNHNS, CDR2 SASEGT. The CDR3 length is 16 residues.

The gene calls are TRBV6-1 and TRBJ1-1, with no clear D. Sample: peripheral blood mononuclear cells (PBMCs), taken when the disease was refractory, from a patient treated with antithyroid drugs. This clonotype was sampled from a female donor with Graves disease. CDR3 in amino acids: CASSPGSVELRTEAFF. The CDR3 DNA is TGTGCTAGCAGTCCGGGTTCGGTCGAACTGAGGACTGAAGCTTTCTTT.